The 14 T cell receptor beta chains reported below all come from one sample, sequenced in a study of T cells in Graves' hyperthyroidism and ophthalmopathy. Using RNA transcripts as the source, TCR beta CDR3 regions were amplified. HTBI primers were employed in a first-round RT-PCR of the TCR CDR3. TCRdb analysed the multiplex PCR reads with MiXCR anew, one entry per CDR3 protein. The sample has 400,000 to 600,000 distinct CDR3 sequences, about 16% seen once. Sequencing input: blood. These receptors were obtained from a woman in her thirties with Graves' ophthalmopathy.

This clonotype has ten or more counts. The chain couples TRBV5-1 to TRBJ2-1; 7 bases are shared with TRBD2. The CDR3 is made up of 15 amino acids. Trimming at V came to 6 bases and at J to 5 bases, leaving 11 bases not matched to a gene. Per the germline V gene, CDR1 is SGHRS and CDR2 is YFSETQ. DNA of the CDR3: TGCGCCAGCATGGCCGGCGGGAGATGGGACAATGAGCAGTTCTTC. The encoded protein is CASMAGGRWDNEQFF.

The table lists this clonotype with many counts. The V gene is TRBV20-1, the J gene TRBJ2-2, with D tentatively TRBD1 (6 bases). The CDR3 is 15 residues long. Germline V gene sequence: CDR1 DFQATT, CDR2 SNEGSKA (reference sequence). Trimming pared 0 bases from V and 5 bases from J, leaving 13 bases between. CDR3 protein: CSARDEQGGTGELFF. DNA for the CDR3: TGCAGTGCTAGAGATGAACAGGGCGGGACCGGGGAGCTGTTTTTT.

This clonotype was recorded a few times. As DNA, the CDR3 is TGTGCCACCAGCAGAGATCACGACGGGAACGAAGATGAGCAGTTCTTC. As protein: CATSRDHDGNEDEQFF. The rearrangement uses TRBV15 and TRBJ2-1, with D possibly matching TRBD2 (5 bases). CDR3 length equals 16 residues. V dropped 0 bases and J dropped 8 bases, with 17 bases sitting between them. Germline assignment: CDR1 LNHNV and CDR2 YYDKDF (reference sequence).

This clonotype has ten or more counts. The chain recombines TRBV11-2 with TRBJ2-7; D not certain. V was clipped by 6 bases and J by 2 bases, with 8 bases between them. From germline, CDR1 is SGHAT and CDR2 FQNNGV. The CDR3 contains 12 residues. The CDR3 reads CASSLIAYEQYF. Written as DNA, the CDR3 is TGTGCCAGCAGTCTAATAGCCTACGAGCAGTACTTC.

This clonotype was recorded many times. The chain has TRBV30 and TRBJ1-2; D gene uncertain. This CDR3 comprises 14 residues. V gave up 2 bases and J gave up 5 bases, with 15 bases separating them. The germline CDR1 and CDR2 sequences are GTSNPN and SVGIG (reference sequence). CDR3 in amino acids: CAWSPSIRPYGYTF. As DNA, the CDR3 is TGTGCCTGGAGTCCCTCCATCCGCCCTTATGGCTACACCTTC.

The table lists this clonotype with a few counts. The V gene is TRBV5-6, the J gene TRBJ1-1; D unresolved. Deletions cut 6 bases from V and 1 base from J, with 7 bases between. CDR3 length: 12 amino acids. Germline assignment: CDR1 SGHDT and CDR2 YYEEEE. CDR3: CASKYTNTEAFF. The CDR3, as DNA: TGTGCCAGCAAGTACACGAACACTGAAGCTTTCTTT.

At least ten counts were recorded for this clonotype. The CDR3 protein is CASEEGGYGYTF. CDR3 coding DNA: TGTGCCAGCGAGGAGGGAGGGTACGGCTACACCTTC. This chain connects TRBV28 to TRBJ1-2; D remains ambiguous. This CDR3 comprises 12 residues. In germline, CDR1 is MDHEN, CDR2 SYDVKM. Trimming pared 8 bases from V and 8 bases from J, leaving 15 bases between.

This clonotype was counted many times. The chain recombines TRBV3-1 with TRBJ1-1, with TRBD1 identical over 7 bases. V was pared by 3 bases and J by 0 bases, with 10 bases of the junction left unmatched. This CDR3 spans 17 amino acids. The V gene's germline CDR1 is LGHDT and CDR2 YNNKEL (reference sequence). The CDR3 region is CASSHRTGAGMNTEAFF. DNA for the CDR3: TGTGCCAGCAGCCACAGGACAGGCGCCGGCATGAACACTGAAGCTTTCTTT.

This clonotype occurred a few times. The chain has TRBV27 and TRBJ1-5; D remains ambiguous. CDR1 MNHEY and CDR2 SMNVEV come from the germline V gene (reference sequence). V lost 3 bases to trimming and J lost 7 bases, with 7 bases between them. The CDR3 sequence is 12 residues long. CDR3 bases: TGTGCCAGCAGTTTTTATGGGCAGCCCCAGCATTTT. Amino acids: CASSFYGQPQHF.

On this clonotype itself: Given a much more abundant clone one base away, this may be a read error. The chain links TRBV28 to TRBJ2-3; unclear D gene. The CDR3 runs 16 residues. Trimming pared 4 bases from V and 2 bases from J, leaving 16 bases between. CDR1 and CDR2 from the germline V gene are MDHEN and SYDVKM. The CDR3 here is CASSSRSYSLTDTQYF. The CDR3, as DNA: TGTGCCAGCAGTTCACGGTCCTACAGCCTCACAGATACGCAGTATTTT.

This clonotype was found many times. V is TRBV12-3 or TRBV12-4 and J is TRBJ2-1, with D perhaps TRBD1 or TRBD2 (5 bases each). V lost 5 bases, J lost 4 bases, and 12 bases lay in between. The CDR3 runs to 14 residues. This CDR3 is CASSGDQGYNEQFF. CDR3 coding DNA: TGTGCCAGCAGTGGGGACCAGGGATACAATGAGCAGTTCTTC.

The CDR3 DNA follows: TGTGCCAGCTCACCCTCGGACAGTTCCCTCTATGGCTACACCTTC. This sequence encodes CASSPSDSSLYGYTF. The rearrangement links TRBV18 to TRBJ1-2, with D possibly being TRBD1 (6 bases). Deletions cut 3 bases from V and 4 bases from J, with 15 bases between. The CDR3 is 15 residues long. Germline loops: CDR1 KGHSH, CDR2 LQKENI.

The chain uses TRBV2 and TRBJ1-6, with 9 bases matching TRBD1. With 5 bases clipped from V and 5 bases from J, the junction kept 7 bases outside the gene matches. The CDR3 has 16 amino acids. The V gene's germline CDR1 is SNHLY and CDR2 FYNNEI. The CDR3 region has the DNA TGTGCCAGCAGTCAAAGATGGACAGGGGATAATTCACCCCTCCACTTT. This encodes CASSQRWTGDNSPLHF.

This clonotype was observed at least ten times. This chain uses TRBV7-2 with TRBJ2-7, with unresolved D. The V end lost 0 bases, the J end lost 3 bases, and 3 bases lay between the germline ends. From germline, CDR1 is SGHTA and CDR2 FQGNSA. This CDR3 is built from 12 residues. CDR3 residues: CASSLARYEQYF. The CDR3 nucleotides are TGTGCCAGCAGCTTAGCACGCTACGAGCAGTACTTC.